These 32 T cell receptor beta chains share one sample of origin, sequenced in a study of spatial heterogeneity in lung cancer. Overall study findings and caveats: Tumoral mutation counts were tracked by counts of expanded intratumoral alpha and beta TCRs.

This sample's time point: sample taken at primary tumor resection. No antigens are known for them. TCRdb reprocessed the 5' RACE reads with MiXCR, giving one entry per CDR3 protein. The table includes 20,000 to 25,000 distinct CDR3 sequences, about 6.8% detected once. The specimen was lung tumor tissue, collected at surgery. The receptors were sampled from a male donor with early-stage non-small cell lung cancer.

Ten or more counts support this clonotype. The V and J genes are TRBV28 and TRBJ1-6; D is uncertain. The CDR3 has 19 amino acids. The V end lost 7 bases, the J end lost 1 base, and 23 bases lay between the germline ends. Looked up from germline, CDR1 is MDHEN and CDR2 is SYDVKM. The CDR3 protein is CASTWVRAALRSYNSPLHF. The CDR3 coding sequence is TGTGCCAGCACCTGGGTGAGGGCAGCTTTAAGGTCCTATAATTCACCCCTCCACTTT.

This clonotype was seen at least ten times. The chain carries TRBV7-9 and TRBJ1-4; a possible D gene is TRBD1 (6 bases). V gave up 7 bases and J gave up 6 bases, with 15 bases separating them. The CDR3 length is 14 residues. Germline assignment: CDR1 SEHNR and CDR2 FQNEAQ (reference sequence). CDR3 sequence reads: CASTVGGGDEKLFF. DNA of the CDR3: TGTGCCAGCACCGTAGGGGGAGGGGATGAAAAACTGTTTTTT.

This clonotype was counted at least ten times. The V gene is TRBV20-1, the J gene TRBJ2-7; TRBD2 matches 14 bases. Germline CDR1 DFQATT, CDR2 SNEGSKA (reference sequence). V was pared by 3 bases and J by 4 bases, with 8 bases of the junction left unmatched. This CDR3 is 16 amino acids long. In nucleotides, the CDR3 is TGCAGTGCTAGCGAGGTGACTAGCGGGGGGGCTTACGAGCAGTACTTC. Its translation is CSASEVTSGGAYEQYF.

This clonotype showed up many times. The chain has TRBV7-9 and TRBJ1-4; D unclear. The CDR3 is 15 residues long. V lost 4 bases to trimming and J lost 2 bases, with 11 bases between them. CDR1 is SEHNR, CDR2 FQNEAQ, per germline (reference sequence). The CDR3 is CASSSGRVTNEKLFF. The DNA for the CDR3 is TGTGCCAGCAGCTCCGGGCGGGTGACTAATGAAAAACTGTTTTTT.

This clonotype was recorded at least ten times. The chain uses TRBV18 and TRBJ1-1; TRBD1 might be the D (6 bases). The germline V and J ends were trimmed by 4 bases and 1 base, with 10 bases remaining between them. CDR1 KGHSH and CDR2 LQKENI come from the germline V gene. This CDR3 comprises 14 residues. CDR3 in amino acids: CASSLGQTNTEAFF. In DNA, the CDR3 is TGTGCCAGCTCACTCGGACAGACGAACACTGAAGCTTTCTTT. The full variable domain, completed using reference TRBV18 and TRBJ1-1, is NAGVMQNPRHLVRRRGQEARLRCSPMKGHSHVYWYRQLPEEGLKFMVYLQKENIIDESGMPKERFSAEFPKEGPSILRIQQVVRGDSAAYFCASSLGQTNTEAFFGQGTRLTVV.

Turning to this clonotype: A much larger clone is a single base away; this may be a read error. The chain combines TRBV9 with TRBJ1-1; 12 bases line up with TRBD1. The length of the CDR3 is 16 residues. The germline CDR1 and CDR2 sequences are SGDLS and YYNGEE. The CDR3 loop is CANSPWDRGHGTEAFF. The CDR3 DNA follows: TGTGCCAACAGCCCATGGGACAGGGGGCATGGAACTGAAGCTTTCTTT.

This clonotype was detected many times. The chain is built from TRBV12-3 or TRBV12-4 and TRBJ2-3, with D perhaps TRBD1 (5 bases). V lost 2 bases and J lost 2, with 8 bases in between. The CDR3 covers 14 residues. CDR3 bases: TGTGCCAGCAGTTTACAAGGGGACACAGATACGCAGTATTTT. Translating gives CASSLQGDTDTQYF.

Worth noting for this clonotype: Because it lacks the conserved phenylalanine or tryptophan at the end, this CDR3 is likely a read error. This chain joins TRBV28 and TRBJ2-3, with 11 bases lining up with TRBD2. Germline CDR1 is MDHEN and CDR2 is SYDVKM. The length of the CDR3 is 14 residues. V shed 7 bases, J shed 6 bases, and the junction held 6 bases outside the gene matches. DNA for the CDR3: TGTGCCAGCAATAGCGGGAGGGCCATCGATACGCAGTATTCT. Amino acids: CASNSGRAIDTQYS.

In this sample, this clonotype turned up many times. The chain links TRBV3-1 to TRBJ1-6; TRBD1 is a possible D gene (5 bases). This CDR3 has 14 amino acids. The V end was cut by 4 bases, the J end by 7 bases, with 11 bases between. In germline, CDR1 is LGHDT, CDR2 YNNKEL (reference sequence). The CDR3 here is CASSRQFINSPLHF. The CDR3, as DNA: TGTGCCAGCAGCCGACAGTTTATAAATTCACCCCTCCACTTT.

The chain recombines TRBV6-5 with TRBJ1-2, with D uncertain. The CDR3 sequence is 13 residues long. Per germline, CDR1 MNHEY and CDR2 SVGAGI. Trimming removed 4 bases from V and 1 base from J, with 7 bases in between. CDR3 sequence: CASSFKSNYGYTF. CDR3 sequence (DNA): TGTGCCAGCAGTTTTAAGAGTAACTATGGCTACACCTTC.

This clonotype was detected ten times or more. The chain carries TRBV5-1 and TRBJ2-3; no firm D call. The CDR3 sequence is 14 residues long. V lost 1 base to trimming and J lost 0 bases, with 6 bases between them. From germline, CDR1 is SGHRS and CDR2 YFSETQ. In nucleotides, the CDR3 is TGCGCCAGCAGCTTGAGTCCCAGCACAGATACGCAGTATTTT. Translating it yields CASSLSPSTDTQYF. Supplemented by reference TRBV5-1 and TRBJ2-3, the full variable domain reads KAGVTQTPRYLIKTRGQQVTLSCSPISGHRSVSWYQQTPGQGLQFLFEYFSETQRNKGNFPGRFSGRQFSNSRSEMNVSTLELGDSALYLCASSLSPSTDTQYFGPGTRLTVL.

This clonotype was recorded at least ten times. The chain links TRBV12-3 or TRBV12-4 to TRBJ1-5; 7 nucleotides agree with TRBD1. V was clipped by 6 bases and J by 5 bases; unmatched bases: 7. This CDR3 is 14 amino acids long. CDR3 in amino acids: CASSRMTGHQPQHF. CDR3 nucleotides: TGTGCCAGCAGCCGTATGACAGGGCATCAGCCCCAGCATTTT.

There are many counts of this clonotype. The chain links TRBV7-2 to TRBJ1-1; tentatively, D is TRBD1 (6 bases). This CDR3 region has 14 residues. Germline loops: CDR1 SGHTA, CDR2 FQGNSA. V lost 3 bases to trimming and J lost 2 bases, with 10 bases between them. This CDR3 reads CASSFNRENTEAFF. Here the CDR3 DNA reads TGTGCCAGCAGCTTTAACAGGGAAAACACTGAAGCTTTCTTT.

This clonotype showed up many times. The chain has TRBV27 and TRBJ2-6; D is uncertain. V was clipped by 6 bases and J by 1 base, with 10 bases between them. This CDR3 is built from 15 residues. Germline V gene lookup returns CDR1 MNHEY and CDR2 SMNVEV (reference sequence). CDR3 loop: CASSVRWSGANVLTF. CDR3 DNA sequence: TGTGCCAGCAGCGTCCGGTGGTCTGGGGCCAACGTCCTGACTTTC.

This clonotype has a count of ten or more. The V gene is TRBV4-2, the J gene TRBJ1-4; TRBD1 agrees at 7 bases. There are 16 residues in the CDR3. CDR1 is LGHNA and CDR2 is YNFKEQ in the germline V gene. V lost 1 base and J lost 3; bases outside the gene matches: 5. The CDR3 DNA sequence: TGTGCCAGCAGCCAAGCCTACAGGGGAGCTAATGAAAAACTGTTTTTT. This sequence encodes CASSQAYRGANEKLFF.

This clonotype has ten or more counts. The V call is TRBV2, the J call TRBJ1-1, with TRBD1 as a possible D gene (6 bases). Looked up from germline, CDR1 is SNHLY and CDR2 is FYNNEI. With 5 bases removed from V and 0 bases from J, the gap between germline ends came to 13 bases. This CDR3 region has 15 residues. CDR3 nucleotide sequence: TGTGCCAGCAGTTCCGGACAGCTCATGAACACTGAAGCTTTCTTT. Translating it yields CASSSGQLMNTEAFF.

In this sample, this clonotype turned up a few times. A much larger clone sits a single nucleotide away, making a read error possible. This CDR3 is missing its conserved last phenylalanine or tryptophan, likely due to a read error. The chain employs TRBV6-2 or TRBV6-3 and TRBJ1-1; weak D call: TRBD1 (6 bases). Deletions cut 7 bases from V and 6 bases from J, with 18 bases between. Germline V CDR1 and CDR2: MNHEY, SVGEGT. There are 14 residues in the CDR3. The CDR3 spells CASTLGAGASEAFL. The CDR3 DNA is TGTGCCAGCACCCTAGGGGCAGGGGCCTCTGAAGCTTTCCTT.

This clonotype has a handful of counts. The V and J genes are TRBV6-1 and TRBJ1-6; D not certain. From germline, CDR1 is MNHNS and CDR2 SASEGT. V shed 6 bases and J shed 2 bases, with 11 bases lying between them. The CDR3 length is 15 residues. Here the CDR3 DNA reads TGTGCCAGCAGAACGGGTATTACCTATAATTCACCCCTCCACTTT. Encoded protein: CASRTGITYNSPLHF.

The sample holds many counts of this clonotype. The gene calls are TRBV29-1 and TRBJ1-1; possibly TRBD1 for D (5 bases). The CDR3 totals 13 residues. The germline V gene encodes CDR1 SQVTM and CDR2 ANQGSEA. V dropped 3 bases and J dropped 4 bases, with 12 bases sitting between them. The CDR3 DNA sequence: TGCAGCGTTGATAGGGGTAGCGGCACTGAAGCTTTCTTT. Translating it yields CSVDRGSGTEAFF. Full variable domain (remainder filled in from reference TRBV29-1 and TRBJ1-1): SAVISQKPSRDICQRGTSLTIQCQVDSQVTMMFWYRQQPGQSLTLIATANQGSEATYESGFVIDKFPISRPNLTFSTLTVSNMSPEDSSIYLCSVDRGSGTEAFFGQGTRLTVV.

This clonotype was detected many times. This chain uses TRBV28 with TRBJ2-7; either TRBD1 or TRBD2 may fit D (6 bases each). The V gene's germline CDR1 is MDHEN and CDR2 SYDVKM. V dropped 11 bases and J dropped 5 bases, with 16 bases sitting between them. This CDR3 comprises 12 residues. CDR3 DNA sequence: TGTGCCGCGGGGCAGGGGAGGAACGAGCAGTACTTC. It encodes CAAGQGRNEQYF.

This clonotype occurred many times. This sequence joins TRBV9 and TRBJ1-5; 9 bases align to TRBD1. The trim removed 4 bases at V and 7 bases at J, leaving 6 bases unmatched. The CDR3 length is 14 residues. CDR1 is SGDLS and CDR2 is YYNGEE in the germline V gene. The CDR3 loop is CASSRQGESQPQHF. The CDR3 nucleotides read TGTGCCAGCAGCAGACAGGGGGAGTCGCAGCCCCAGCATTTT. Based on the CDR3 plus reference TRBV9 and TRBJ1-5, the full variable domain is DSGVTQTPKHLITATGQRVTLRCSPRSGDLSVYWYQQSLDQGLQFLIQYYNGEERAKGNILERFSAQQFPDLHSELNLSSLELGDSALYFCASSRQGESQPQHFGDGTRLSIL.

The chain is built from TRBV3-1 and TRBJ2-7; D is possibly TRBD2 (5 bases). The germline CDR1 and CDR2 sequences are LGHDT and YNNKEL (reference sequence). The V end lost 0 bases, the J end lost 6 bases, and 24 bases lay between the germline ends. The CDR3 is 18 residues long. The CDR3 spells CASSQDHYSPYGMGEQYF. The CDR3 DNA reads TGTGCCAGCAGCCAAGATCACTATTCTCCTTACGGGATGGGCGAGCAGTACTTC.

This clonotype was recorded at least ten times. The chain recombines TRBV20-1 with TRBJ2-2; 7 positions match TRBD2. This CDR3 is built from 15 residues. V was clipped by 1 base and J by 6 bases; unmatched bases: 8. Germline-derived CDR1 and CDR2 are DFQATT and SNEGSKA (reference sequence). The CDR3 sequence is CSARVRLASAGELFF. The CDR3 DNA reads as TGCAGTGCTAGAGTAAGACTAGCAAGCGCCGGGGAGCTGTTTTTT.

Judged by abundance, this clonotype is medium-sized. The chain joins TRBV11-3 to TRBJ2-2; TRBD1 matches 10 bases. This CDR3 has 15 residues. The germline V gene encodes CDR1 SGHNT and CDR2 YENEEA. V trimming: 5 bases; J trimming: 3 bases; junction bases outside the gene matches: 3. CDR3 protein: CASSPGQGYTGELFF. The CDR3 region has the DNA TGTGCCAGCAGCCCGGGACAGGGGTACACCGGGGAGCTGTTTTTT.

This clonotype has at least ten counts. The rearrangement joins TRBV20-1 to TRBJ2-1; 11 bases are a match to TRBD2. The V gene's germline CDR1 is DFQATT and CDR2 SNEGSKA (reference sequence). The CDR3 loop spans 16 amino acids. After removal of 2 bases from V and 1 base from J, the junction contained 4 bases not matched to a gene. CDR3 nucleotides: TGCAGTGCTAGATCCCTAGCGGGAGGTTCCTACAATGAGCAGTTCTTC. Protein product: CSARSLAGGSYNEQFF.

The V gene is TRBV2, the J gene TRBJ2-5, with 7 bases that match TRBD2. The ends lost 9 bases at V and 2 bases at J; junction bases unmatched: 12. The CDR3 covers 15 residues. Germline-derived CDR1 and CDR2 are SNHLY and FYNNEI. As DNA, the CDR3 is TGTGCCAGTCGGAGGCGGGGGTCCCCACAAGAGACCCAGTACTTC. Translation gives CASRRRGSPQETQYF.

A word on this clonotype: This may stem from a read error, because a much larger clone lies one nucleotide away. The rearrangement links TRBV28 to TRBJ2-2, with D uncertain. The CDR3 contains 14 residues. V was clipped by 4 bases and J by 5 bases, with 11 bases between them. The germline V gene has CDR1 MDHEN and CDR2 SYDVKM. DNA of the CDR3: TGTGCCAGCAGTTCCGGGCCCAGGACCGGGGAGCTGTTTTTT. Its translation: CASSSGPRTGELFF.

This clonotype was seen a handful of times. The V and J genes are TRBV9 and TRBJ1-2, with a weak D call TRBD1 (5 bases). Trimming stripped 4 bases from V and 3 bases from J, with 16 bases between. The CDR3 runs to 15 residues. CDR1 and CDR2 (germline): SGDLS, YYNGEE. CDR3 nucleotide sequence: TGTGCCAGCAGCCTCCAGGGCGGCAGAGACTATGGCTACACCTTC. Its protein is CASSLQGGRDYGYTF.

This clonotype was counted ten times or more. The genes are TRBV27 and TRBJ1-1; 9 bases agree with TRBD1. There are 18 residues in the CDR3. Germline CDR1 MNHEY, CDR2 SMNVEV (reference sequence). J gave up 1 base and V 0 bases, and 9 bases lay outside the gene matches. CDR3 residues: CASSLSPDRGRENTEAFF. The DNA of the CDR3 is TGTGCCAGCAGTTTATCGCCGGACAGGGGAAGGGAGAACACTGAAGCTTTCTTT.

Ten or more counts support this clonotype. J is TRBJ1-2 and V is TRBV3-1; D might be TRBD1 (5 bases). V lost 4 bases, J lost 8 bases, and 17 bases lay in between. The germline CDR1 and CDR2 sequences are LGHDT and YNNKEL (reference sequence). The CDR3 totals 14 residues. The chain's CDR3 is CASSLLGTGDGYTF. The CDR3 nucleotides are TGTGCCAGCAGCCTGTTGGGGACCGGGGACGGCTACACCTTC. Full variable domain (missing parts from reference TRBV3-1 and TRBJ1-2): DTAVSQTPKYLVTQMGNDKSIKCEQNLGHDTMYWYKQDSKKFLKIMFSYNNKELIINETVPNRFSPKSPDKAHLNLHINSLELGDSAVYFCASSLLGTGDGYTFGSGTRLTVV.

Points on this clonotype: A read error may explain this, as a much larger clone is one base away. The V gene is TRBV27, the J gene TRBJ1-5, with D unresolved. This CDR3 has 15 amino acids. CDR1 and CDR2 (germline): MNHEY, SMNVEV (reference sequence). CDR3 loop: CASCLESGFGQPQHF. The DNA of the CDR3 is TGTGCCAGCTGTTTAGAATCGGGGTTTGGGCAGCCCCAGCATTTT.

This clonotype was detected many times. The chain carries TRBV28 and TRBJ2-6, with D uncertain. The V end was cut by 4 bases, the J end by 1 base, with 8 bases between. The CDR3 is made up of 15 amino acids. Germline loops: CDR1 MDHEN, CDR2 SYDVKM. CDR3 in amino acids: CASSSPGSGANVLTF. CDR3 DNA: TGTGCCAGCAGTTCCCCGGGTTCTGGGGCCAACGTCCTGACTTTC. The full variable domain, rest sourced from reference TRBV28 and TRBJ2-6, is DVKVTQSSRYLVKRTGEKVFLECVQDMDHENMFWYRQDPGLGLRLIYFSYDVKMKEKGDIPEGYSVSREKKERFSLILESASTNQTSMYLCASSSPGSGANVLTFGAGSRLTVL.